This T cell receptor (beta chain) was captured by sequencing in a study of cytomegalovirus exposure and HLA in healthy donors. The overall study: Tens of millions of unique TCR sequences came from HLA-typed donors in an early release.

PCR primers comprised 60 Vbeta and 13 Jbeta primers. The assay was immunoSEQ multiplex PCR, and TCRdb's table has in-frame clones only and misses some. The table has roughly 100,000 clones, roughly three quarters seen once. The clonotype originates from a woman in her thirties or forties in good health and CMV-seronegative. The sample was PBMCs.

The CDR3 loop is CASSLGSRPAYEQYF. The CDR3 DNA reads as TGTGCCAGCAGTTTGGGCTCCAGGCCAGCCTACGAGCAGTACTTC. The V and J genes are TRBV27 and TRBJ2-7, with no clear D. Germline assignment: CDR1 MNHEY and CDR2 SMNVEV (reference sequence). This CDR3 comprises 15 residues. V shed 3 bases and J shed 2 bases, with 14 bases lying between them.